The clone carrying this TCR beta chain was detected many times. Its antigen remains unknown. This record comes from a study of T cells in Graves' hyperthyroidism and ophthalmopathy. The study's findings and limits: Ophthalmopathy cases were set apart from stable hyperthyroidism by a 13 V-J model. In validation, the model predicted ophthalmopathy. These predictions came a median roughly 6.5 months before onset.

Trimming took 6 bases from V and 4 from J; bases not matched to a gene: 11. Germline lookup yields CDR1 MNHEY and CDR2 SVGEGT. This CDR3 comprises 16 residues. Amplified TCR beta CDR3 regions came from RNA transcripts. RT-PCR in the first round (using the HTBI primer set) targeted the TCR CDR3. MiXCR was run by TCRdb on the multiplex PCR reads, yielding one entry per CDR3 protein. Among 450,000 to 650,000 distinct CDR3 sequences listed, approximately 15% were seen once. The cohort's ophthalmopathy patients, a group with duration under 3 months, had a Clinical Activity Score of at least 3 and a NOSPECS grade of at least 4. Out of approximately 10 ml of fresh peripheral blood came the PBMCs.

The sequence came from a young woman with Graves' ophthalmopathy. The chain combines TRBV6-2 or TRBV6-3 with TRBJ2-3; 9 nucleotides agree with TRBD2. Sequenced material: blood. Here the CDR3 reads CASSPRGSGRSDTQYF. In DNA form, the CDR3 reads TGTGCCAGCAGCCCCCGGGGTAGCGGGAGATCAGATACGCAGTATTTT.